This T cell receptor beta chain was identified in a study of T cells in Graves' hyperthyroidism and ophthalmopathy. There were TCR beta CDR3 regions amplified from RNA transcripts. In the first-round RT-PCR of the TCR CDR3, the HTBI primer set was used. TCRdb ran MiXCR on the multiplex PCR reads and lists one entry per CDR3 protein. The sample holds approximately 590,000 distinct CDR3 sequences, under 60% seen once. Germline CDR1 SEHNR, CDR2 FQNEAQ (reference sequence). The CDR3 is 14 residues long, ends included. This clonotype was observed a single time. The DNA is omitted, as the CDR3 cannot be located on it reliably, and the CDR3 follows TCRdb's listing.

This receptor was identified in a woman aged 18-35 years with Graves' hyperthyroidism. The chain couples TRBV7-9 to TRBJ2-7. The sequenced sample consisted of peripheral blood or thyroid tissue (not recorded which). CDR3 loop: CASSQIPVLREQYF.